This T cell receptor (beta chain) is drawn from a study of T cell responses to AZD1222 COVID-19 vaccine. About this clone: What it binds is not known.

TCRdb's copy holds only in-frame clones and misses some; the assay was immunoSEQ multiplex PCR. This sample has over 65,000 clones, with approximately 87% found just once. The CDR3 runs 14 residues. Trimming removed 8 bases from V and 6 bases from J, with 17 bases in between. Per germline, CDR1 LNHNV and CDR2 YYDKDF (reference sequence). The study's findings and limits: Only after the peak T cell response were repertoires sampled. Recipients of AZD1222 seropositive at baseline numbered only 5 or 6. Nearly half of the spike-specific TCRs reportedly recognize variant regions that carry no mutations. Donors were largely white British and mainly female; clonal diversity was possibly underestimated.

The chain links TRBV15 to TRBJ1-5, with D possibly being TRBD1 (6 bases). The sample was peripheral blood, taken on day 0 of AZD1222 vaccination. The TCR comes from an adult in good health. The CDR3 loop reads CATGSGGGSQPQHF. The DNA of the CDR3 is TGTGCCACCGGGTCGGGGGGCGGGAGTCAGCCCCAGCATTTT.